The rows below give T cell receptor beta chains drawn from one sample of a study of shared clonotypes between healthy human individuals. TCRdb's table, derived via immunoSEQ multiplex PCR, lists solely in-frame clones and lacks some. The repertoire holds about 2 million clones, with about 95% as singletons. The sequencing input was naive CD8+ T cells sorted from blood. All receptors derive from a young man in good health. Both conserved end residues are part of each CDR3. The order of the fields is V gene, D gene, J gene, clone size, CDR3 protein. The D gene is left open where the match is weak. Clone sizes are given selectively: once, few, many, or a class where the clone is expanded.

v_call: TRBV7-6
d_call: TRBD2
j_call: TRBJ2-7
clone_size: .
cdr3_aa: CASSPGLGGVEQYF

v_call: TRBV9
d_call: .
j_call: TRBJ1-1
clone_size: once
cdr3_aa: CASSVGRQGPEAFF

v_call: TRBV28
d_call: TRBD1
j_call: TRBJ1-6
clone_size: .
cdr3_aa: CASSLSGQGNSPLHF

v_call: TRBV11-2
d_call: .
j_call: TRBJ1-6
clone_size: .
cdr3_aa: CASSLDQVLPLHF

v_call: TRBV27
d_call: .
j_call: TRBJ2-3
clone_size: .
cdr3_aa: CASSLIVGPSGSTDTQYF

v_call: TRBV2
d_call: .
j_call: TRBJ2-2
clone_size: .
cdr3_aa: CASSDKALTGELFF

v_call: TRBV12-5
d_call: TRBD1
j_call: TRBJ2-3
clone_size: once
cdr3_aa: CASEPEAQGFTDTQYF

v_call: TRBV28
d_call: TRBD1
j_call: TRBJ1-1
clone_size: .
cdr3_aa: CASSPSPDRGNTEAFF

v_call: TRBV9
d_call: .
j_call: TRBJ1-5
clone_size: .
cdr3_aa: CASSVGGESNQPQHF

v_call: TRBV7-9
d_call: .
j_call: TRBJ1-2
clone_size: .
cdr3_aa: CASSPIHLADGYTF

v_call: TRBV4-3
d_call: .
j_call: TRBJ1-1
clone_size: once
cdr3_aa: CASSLQADTEAFF

v_call: TRBV5-1
d_call: .
j_call: TRBJ2-1
clone_size: once
cdr3_aa: CASGVLDEQFF

v_call: TRBV27
d_call: .
j_call: TRBJ1-1
clone_size: once
cdr3_aa: CASSFTPIQANPSEAFF

v_call: TRBV19
d_call: TRBD1
j_call: TRBJ1-6
clone_size: .
cdr3_aa: CASSPTGARRGSPLHF

v_call: TRBV6-4
d_call: TRBD2
j_call: TRBJ2-2
clone_size: .
cdr3_aa: CASSGRGRADTGELFF